Following are 9 T cell receptor beta chains from one sample sequenced in a study of control samples from healthy donors and cancer patients. Repertoires were generated with immunoSEQ multiplex PCR, while TCRdb's copy carries only in-frame clones and drops some. The sample lists tens of thousands of clones, around nine tenths occurring once. What was sequenced was blood. Receptors originate from a man between 50 and 59 years old in good health.

The genes are TRBV6-1 and TRBJ1-1; D is undetermined. V gave up 3 bases and J gave up 4 bases, with 6 bases separating them. The CDR3 runs 12 residues. The germline CDR1 and CDR2 sequences are MNHNS and SASEGT. The CDR3 sequence is CASSEWGTEAFF. CDR3 bases: TGTGCCAGCAGTGAGTGGGGCACTGAAGCTTTCTTT.

The J gene is TRBJ2-3, the V gene TRBV5-1; 9 nucleotides agree with TRBD1. The V and J ends lost 4 bases and 4 bases, in that order; junction bases with no gene match: 13. Germline values: CDR1 SGHRS, CDR2 YFSETQ. The length of the CDR3 is 17 residues. CDR3 DNA sequence: TGCGCCAGCAGCCGGAAGCCGACAGGGGGTGCCGCAGATACGCAGTATTTT. Residues: CASSRKPTGGAADTQYF.

The genes are TRBV6-2 or TRBV6-3 and TRBJ2-7; TRBD1 agrees at 7 bases. Trimming at V came to 6 bases and at J to 3 bases, leaving 5 bases not matched to a gene. The CDR3 has 13 residues. Germline CDR1 MNHEY, CDR2 SVGEGT. As DNA, the CDR3 is TGTGCCAGCAGCCCAGACAGGGTCTACGAGCAGTACTTC. Protein: CASSPDRVYEQYF.

This chain connects TRBV30 to TRBJ1-1; D unresolved. V lost 6 bases and J 0 bases, leaving 11 bases between the germline ends. The CDR3 totals 13 residues. Germline V gene sequence: CDR1 GTSNPN, CDR2 SVGIG (reference sequence). The CDR3 here is CACQRTVNTEAFF. CDR3 DNA: TGTGCCTGCCAACGGACTGTGAACACTGAAGCTTTCTTT.

This chain joins TRBV6-1 and TRBJ2-7; a possible D gene is TRBD1 (5 bases). CDR1 and CDR2 from the germline V gene are MNHNS and SASEGT. The CDR3 runs to 15 residues. Trimming stripped 1 base from V and 5 bases from J, with 15 bases between. DNA of the CDR3: TGTGCCAGCAGTGAAGGGGGCACCCCACTGGACGAGCAGTACTTC. Protein: CASSEGGTPLDEQYF.

This chain joins TRBV19 and TRBJ2-3; 7 bases map to TRBD2. J gave up 7 bases and V 5 bases, and 6 bases lay outside the gene matches. This CDR3 has 13 residues. Germline CDR1 LNHDA, CDR2 SQIVND (reference sequence). DNA for the CDR3: TGTGCCAGTAGTCCGGGACTATTCAATACGCAGTATTTT. Its translation is CASSPGLFNTQYF.

This chain links TRBV27 with TRBJ1-3; D is undetermined. The CDR3 loop spans 11 amino acids. Germline loops: CDR1 MNHEY, CDR2 SMNVEV (reference sequence). Trimming removed 6 bases at V and 4 bases at J, with 4 bases between. The chain's CDR3 is CASRKGNTIYF. The CDR3 DNA follows: TGTGCCAGCAGGAAGGGAAACACCATATATTTT.

About this clone: This specimen includes other DNA sequences encoding the same CDR3. CDR3 nucleotide sequence: TGCGCCAGCAGCCTGCAAGAGACCCAGTACTTC. Protein product: CASSLQETQYF. The chain joins TRBV5-1 to TRBJ2-5, with D unclear. Per germline, CDR1 SGHRS and CDR2 YFSETQ. V shed 4 bases and J shed 2 bases, with 3 bases lying between them. This CDR3 has 11 residues.

The V call is TRBV24-1, the J call TRBJ2-6; no firm D call. The CDR3 loop spans 16 amino acids. Germline CDR1 KGHDR, CDR2 SFDVKD. Trimming shortened V by 5 bases and J by 0 bases, and 10 bases separated the two germline ends. In nucleotides, the CDR3 is TGTGCCACCAGTGCCCACAGCCTCTCTGGGGCCAACGTCCTGACTTTC. As protein: CATSAHSLSGANVLTF.